Listed below are T cell receptor beta chains from one sample, sequenced in a study of spatial heterogeneity in lung cancer. TCRdb passed the 5' RACE reads through MiXCR, listing each CDR3 protein once. The sample contains some 8,900 distinct CDR3 sequences, approximately 4.9% of which appear only once. The sample consisted of PBMCs, taken at surgery. Receptors originate from a male donor with early-stage non-small cell lung cancer. The CDR3 runs from the conserved cysteine through the conserved F or W. The order of the fields is CDR3 protein, CDR3 DNA, V gene, J gene, clone size, D gene. D genes are given only for firm matches. Not every row has a clone size; where given, it reads once, few, many or a size class.

CDR3aa: CASSVTGNYNEQFF; CDR3nt: TGTGCCAGCAGCGTAACGGGGAACTACAATGAGCAGTTCTTC; v_gene: TRBV9; j_gene: TRBJ2-1; abundance: medium-sized; d_gene: -
CDR3aa: CASSFTAYEQYF; CDR3nt: TGCGCCAGCAGCTTTACGGCCTACGAGCAGTACTTC; v_gene: TRBV5-1; j_gene: TRBJ2-7; abundance: -; d_gene: -
CDR3aa: CASTNYGGIQPQHF; CDR3nt: TGTGCCAGCACTAACTACGGGGGCATTCAGCCCCAGCATTTT; v_gene: TRBV12-3/TRBV12-4; j_gene: TRBJ1-5; abundance: -; d_gene: -
CDR3aa: CASSLTGAETQYF; CDR3nt: TGTGCCAGCAGCTTGACAGGGGCAGAGACCCAGTACTTC; v_gene: TRBV5-5; j_gene: TRBJ2-5; abundance: -; d_gene: TRBD1
CDR3aa: CASSLRGLREKLFF; CDR3nt: TGTGCCAGCAGTTTGAGGGGGCTTAGGGAAAAACTGTTTTTT; v_gene: TRBV12-3/TRBV12-4; j_gene: TRBJ1-4; abundance: -; d_gene: TRBD1
CDR3aa: CASSFGQGTDTQYF; CDR3nt: TGCGCCAGCAGCTTTGGACAGGGTACAGATACGCAGTATTTT; v_gene: TRBV5-1; j_gene: TRBJ2-3; abundance: many; d_gene: TRBD1
CDR3aa: CASSQRSGPGVYEQYF; CDR3nt: TGCGCCAGCAGCCAACGATCGGGACCGGGGGTTTACGAGCAGTACTTC; v_gene: TRBV4-3; j_gene: TRBJ2-7; abundance: many; d_gene: -
CDR3aa: CASSLVRSGTGELFF; CDR3nt: TGCGCCAGCAGCTTGGTTCGATCCGGGACCGGGGAGCTGTTTTTT; v_gene: TRBV5-1; j_gene: TRBJ2-2; abundance: many; d_gene: -
CDR3aa: CASSFPGTEAFF; CDR3nt: TGTGCCAGCAGTTTCCCGGGAACTGAAGCTTTCTTT; v_gene: TRBV12-3/TRBV12-4; j_gene: TRBJ1-1; abundance: many; d_gene: -
CDR3aa: CSASWNAGGYTF; CDR3nt: TGCAGTGCTAGTTGGAATGCTGGAGGCTACACCTTC; v_gene: TRBV20-1; j_gene: TRBJ1-2; abundance: many; d_gene: -
CDR3aa: CASSLEVIGTDTQYF; CDR3nt: TGTGCCAGCAGCTTAGAGGTTATCGGCACAGATACGCAGTATTTT; v_gene: TRBV7-2; j_gene: TRBJ2-3; abundance: many; d_gene: -
CDR3aa: CASSADSYSNQPQHF; CDR3nt: TGTGCCAGCAGCGCAGACAGCTATAGCAATCAGCCCCAGCATTTT; v_gene: TRBV7-8; j_gene: TRBJ1-5; abundance: medium-sized; d_gene: -
CDR3aa: CASSLEDDRGGAFF; CDR3nt: TGTGCCAGCAGCTTAGAAGATGACAGGGGAGGGGCTTTCTTT; v_gene: TRBV11-2; j_gene: TRBJ1-1; abundance: many; d_gene: TRBD1
CDR3aa: CASSLHPGTDPLDIQYF; CDR3nt: TGTGCCAGCAGCTTACACCCCGGGACAGACCCTTTGGACATTCAGTACTTC; v_gene: TRBV7-2; j_gene: TRBJ2-4; abundance: many; d_gene: TRBD1
CDR3aa: CASSLDNQPQHF; CDR3nt: TGTGCCAGCAGTCTTGATAATCAGCCCCAGCATTTT; v_gene: TRBV6-6; j_gene: TRBJ1-5; abundance: medium-sized; d_gene: -
CDR3aa: CASSLGTGGRAGANVLTF; CDR3nt: TGCGCCAGCAGCTTGGGGACAGGGGGCCGGGCTGGGGCCAACGTCCTGACTTTC; v_gene: TRBV5-1; j_gene: TRBJ2-6; abundance: many; d_gene: TRBD1
CDR3aa: CASSQEAGSGANVLTF; CDR3nt: TGTGCCAGCAGCCAAGAAGCCGGGTCTGGGGCCAACGTCCTGACTTTC; v_gene: TRBV4-2; j_gene: TRBJ2-6; abundance: few; d_gene: -
CDR3aa: CASSSKVYVQETQYF; CDR3nt: TGTGCCAGCAGCTCGAAGGTTTATGTCCAAGAGACCCAGTACTTC; v_gene: TRBV7-6; j_gene: TRBJ2-5; abundance: -; d_gene: -
CDR3aa: CASSLGWSTGDGYTF; CDR3nt: TGTGCCAGCAGCTTAGGTTGGTCGACAGGGGATGGCTACACCTTC; v_gene: TRBV7-2; j_gene: TRBJ1-2; abundance: many; d_gene: TRBD1
CDR3aa: CASSLNYGYTF; CDR3nt: TGTGCCAGCAGCTTGAACTATGGCTACACCTTC; v_gene: TRBV5-6; j_gene: TRBJ1-2; abundance: few; d_gene: -
CDR3aa: CASSLGQENSPLHF; CDR3nt: TGTGCCAGCAGCTTGGGACAGGAAAATTCACCCCTCCACTTT; v_gene: TRBV5-8; j_gene: TRBJ1-6; abundance: many; d_gene: -
CDR3aa: CASRWAGLNTEAFF; CDR3nt: TGTGCCAGCAGGTGGGCCGGGTTGAACACTGAAGCTTTCTTT; v_gene: TRBV28; j_gene: TRBJ1-1; abundance: medium-sized; d_gene: -
CDR3aa: CASTLGPQGNGYTF; CDR3nt: TGTGCCAGCACCCTCGGACCACAGGGGAATGGCTACACCTTC; v_gene: TRBV7-2; j_gene: TRBJ1-2; abundance: many; d_gene: TRBD1
CDR3aa: CATSEDPRGTQYF; CDR3nt: TGTGCCACCAGTGAGGATCCGCGGGGTACGCAGTATTTT; v_gene: TRBV24-1; j_gene: TRBJ2-3; abundance: many; d_gene: -
CDR3aa: CSAVYLRGTSTDTQYF; CDR3nt: TGCAGTGCTGTTTATTTGCGGGGAACTAGCACAGATACGCAGTATTTT; v_gene: TRBV20-1; j_gene: TRBJ2-3; abundance: few; d_gene: -
CDR3aa: CASSLGEFRDRTNNEQFF; CDR3nt: TGCGCCAGCAGCTTGGGCGAATTCCGGGACAGGACGAACAATGAGCAGTTCTTC; v_gene: TRBV5-1; j_gene: TRBJ2-1; abundance: many; d_gene: TRBD1
CDR3aa: CASRPTTIAYEQYF; CDR3nt: TGTGCCAGTCGACCTACTACCATAGCCTACGAGCAGTACTTC; v_gene: TRBV6-1; j_gene: TRBJ2-7; abundance: -; d_gene: -
CDR3aa: CASSREVTSGGAYFYEQYF; CDR3nt: TGCGCCAGCAGCCGCGAGGTGACTAGCGGGGGGGCCTATTTCTACGAGCAGTACTTC; v_gene: TRBV4-1; j_gene: TRBJ2-7; abundance: -; d_gene: TRBD2
CDR3aa: CASSEAGTGSSYNSPLHF; CDR3nt: TGTGCCAGCAGTGAAGCGGGGACAGGGAGCTCCTATAATTCACCCCTCCACTTT; v_gene: TRBV2; j_gene: TRBJ1-6; abundance: few; d_gene: TRBD1
CDR3aa: CAWKGTSQYHYGYTF; CDR3nt: TGTGCCTGGAAGGGTACGTCGCAATATCACTATGGCTACACCTTC; v_gene: TRBV30; j_gene: TRBJ1-2; abundance: medium-sized; d_gene: -
CDR3aa: CASSEFSTGKQYF; CDR3nt: TGCGCCAGCAGTGAGTTTTCGACGGGGAAGCAGTACTTC; v_gene: TRBV10-1; j_gene: TRBJ2-7; abundance: -; d_gene: -
CDR3aa: CASSTGTVLWSGYTF; CDR3nt: TGTGCCAGCAGCACTGGGACAGTCCTTTGGTCTGGCTACACCTTC; v_gene: TRBV11-2; j_gene: TRBJ1-2; abundance: many; d_gene: TRBD1
CDR3aa: CASSPGRFVTMPQHF; CDR3nt: TGTGCCAGCAGTCCGGGACGGTTCGTAACGATGCCCCAGCATTTT; v_gene: TRBV6-5; j_gene: TRBJ1-5; abundance: many; d_gene: -
CDR3aa: CASGWKRETQYF; CDR3nt: TGTGCCAGCGGGTGGAAGAGAGAGACCCAGTACTTC; v_gene: TRBV12-3/TRBV12-4; j_gene: TRBJ2-5; abundance: many; d_gene: -
CDR3aa: CASSSYRNTEAFF; CDR3nt: TGTGCCAGCAGTAGTTACAGGAACACTGAAGCTTTCTTT; v_gene: TRBV6-1; j_gene: TRBJ1-1; abundance: medium-sized; d_gene: -